This TCR beta chain was obtained from a study of T cell changes during pregnancy in multiple sclerosis. The method was immunoSEQ multiplex PCR; TCRdb's version includes in-frame clones alone and lacks a portion of them. The sample consists of approximately 44,000 clones, 90% of them appearing once. V was pared by 6 bases and J by 0 bases, with 3 bases between. CDR1 and CDR2 from the germline V gene are WSHSY and SAAADI. The CDR3 covers 12 residues. Sequenced here: CD8+ T cells from peripheral blood mononuclear cells, sampled in the third trimester of pregnancy. The sequence was obtained from a female donor with multiple sclerosis, enrolled in a pregnancy study. The gene calls are TRBV10-2 and TRBJ2-1, with no clear D. CDR3 amino acids: CASRSSYNEQFF. The DNA of the CDR3 is TGCGCCAGCAGGAGCTCCTACAATGAGCAGTTCTTC.